The rows below give T cell receptor beta chains drawn from one sample of a study of T cell clonotyping in hematopoietic cell transplantation. Profiling relied on immunoSEQ multiplex PCR, and the TCRdb table lists in-frame clones only, not all of them. The repertoire holds 25,000 to 30,000 clones, with roughly 92% as singletons. This specimen consisted of PBMCs, obtained 100 days after allogeneic stem cell transplant. All receptors derive from a female patient aged 45-65 years who had an allogeneic stem cell transplant from a related donor, so the T cells may come from the graft donor. Some clones in this sample may be carry-over from other donors' samples. CDR3s include the opening cysteine and the closing phenylalanine or tryptophan. D genes are given only for firm matches. Clone size is stated in some rows and not others, as once, few, many or a class when expanded.

>TRBV4-1|15|-|-|TRBJ1-5
TGCGCCAGCAGCCACTCGGGGCCGAGCAATCAGCCCCAGCATTTT
CASSHSGPSNQPQHF
>TRBV18|14|-|-|TRBJ2-7
TGTGCCAGCTCACCACGAGACGGCAGCTACGAGCAGTACTTC
CASSPRDGSYEQYF
>TRBV9|14|-|-|TRBJ2-7
TGTGCCAGCAGCGTATCCCAGGCAGTGGCCGAGCAGTACTTC
CASSVSQAVAEQYF
>TRBV20-1|11|-|-|TRBJ2-3
TGCAGTGCTTCGAGGCCAGATACGCAGTATTTT
CSASRPDTQYF
>TRBV27|16|-|-|TRBJ1-1
TGTGCCAGCAGTTCCTACCGCAGGGACTTGAACACTGAAGCTTTCTTT
CASSSYRRDLNTEAFF
>TRBV29-1|13|TRBD1|-|TRBJ1-1
TGCAGCGCCCCGGGACAGGGGGCTGTGGAGGCTTTCTTT
CSAPGQGAVEAFF
>TRBV7-6|14|TRBD1|-|TRBJ2-7
TGTGCCAGCACTTCGGGACAGGTGGACGACGAGCAGTACTTC
CASTSGQVDDEQYF
>TRBV29-1|13|TRBD1|-|TRBJ1-1
TGCAGCGTTGAAGGGACAGGGTACACTGAAGCTTTCTTT
CSVEGTGYTEAFF
>TRBV9|15|-|-|TRBJ2-7
TGTGCCAGCAGCCCGGGTACGAGAAGCTCCTACGAGCAGTACTTC
CASSPGTRSSYEQYF
>TRBV10-1|13|-|-|TRBJ2-2
TGCGCCAGCAGCGTTGGGAACACCGGGGAGCTGTTTTTT
CASSVGNTGELFF
>TRBV5-1|16|-|-|TRBJ2-7
TGCGCCAGCAGCTTCGGCGGGGCTCAGGTCCCCTACGAGCAGTACTTC
CASSFGGAQVPYEQYF
>TRBV4-1|17|-|-|TRBJ1-2
TGCGCCAGCAGCCAAGTAAAAGGGACACCCAATCTATATGGCTACACCTTC
CASSQVKGTPNLYGYTF
>TRBV25-1|15|-|-|TRBJ1-6
TGTGCCAGCCTCCCGAAGGGGTGGGGGAATTCACCCCTCCACTTT
CASLPKGWGNSPLHF
>TRBV5-1|14|-|-|TRBJ1-4
TGCGCCAGCAGCTTGCGCCCTAGGTCTGAAAAACTGTTTTTT
CASSLRPRSEKLFF
>TRBV6-1|13|-|-|TRBJ1-1
TGTGCCAGCAGTGTTGGACATCCTGTTGAAGCTTTCTTT
CASSVGHPVEAFF
>TRBV7-2|13|-|-|TRBJ1-2
TGTGCCAGCAGCTTAGACATCGTCAGGCCTTACTTCTTC
CASSLDIVRPYFF
>TRBV5-1|14|-|-|TRBJ2-7
TGCGCCAGCGCTACGGACCAGGGGTCCTACGAGCAGTACTTC
CASATDQGSYEQYF
>TRBV10-3|14|-|few|TRBJ2-7
TGTGCCATCAGTGAGTCGAAGAAGTCCTACGAGCAGTACTTC
CAISESKKSYEQYF
>TRBV20-1|11|-|-|TRBJ2-1
TGCAGTGCTAGATCCCGGGAGTTCGGGTTCTTC
CSARSREFGFF
>TRBV30|14|-|once|TRBJ1-2
TGTGCCTGGAGTTCAGGGGTGTGGAACTATGGCTACACCTTC
CAWSSGVWNYGYTF
>TRBV11-2|15|-|-|TRBJ2-2
TGTGCCAGCAGCCCCTCAGACAGGACCACCGGGGAGCTGTTTTTT
CASSPSDRTTGELFF
>TRBV27|14|-|-|TRBJ2-7
TGTGCCAGCAGTTTAATTGGCGGCTCCTACGAGCAGTACTTC
CASSLIGGSYEQYF
>TRBV9|15|-|few|TRBJ1-1
TGTGCCAGCAGCGTAGCTGGGGGGCAAGGGACTGAAGCTTTCTTT
CASSVAGGQGTEAFF
>TRBV30|13|TRBD1|-|TRBJ1-1
TGTGCCCAAACAGGGGGCGGGAACACTGAAGCTTTCTTT
CAQTGGGNTEAFF
>TRBV19|15|-|-|TRBJ2-7
TGTGCCAGTAGTATAGGTAGCTACAGTTTCAGCGAGCAGTACTTC
CASSIGSYSFSEQYF
>TRBV9|14|-|-|TRBJ2-5
TGTGCCAGCAGCACAGAAGGGGCCGGTGACGACCAGTACTTC
CASSTEGAGDDQYF
>TRBV7-2|14|-|-|TRBJ1-1
TGTGCCAGCAGCTTCGAAGGACCAAACACTGAAGCTTTCTTT
CASSFEGPNTEAFF
>TRBV6-1|13|-|-|TRBJ1-6
TGTGCCAGCAGCCACAGGGAGGGATCACCCCTCCACTTT
CASSHREGSPLHF
>TRBV2|14|TRBD1|-|TRBJ1-5
TGTGCCAGCATGACGACAGGGCGCAATCAGCCCCAGCATTTT
CASMTTGRNQPQHF
>TRBV7-3|13|-|-|TRBJ2-5
TGTGCCAGCAGCTCGAAGGAGCAAGAGACCCAGTACTTC
CASSSKEQETQYF
>TRBV9|15|TRBD2|-|TRBJ2-7
TGTGCCAGCAGCGTAGTTGGGACTAGCTCTTACGAGCAGTACTTC
CASSVVGTSSYEQYF
>TRBV28|13|-|-|TRBJ1-1
TGTGCCAGCAGTTTGGGGCCAAGAGATAGAGCTTTCTTT
CASSLGPRDRAFF
>TRBV29-1|14|-|-|TRBJ2-5
TGCAGCGTTGAAAACCTTACCTCTCGAAAGACCCAGTACTTC
CSVENLTSRKTQYF
>TRBV7-6|14|TRBD1|-|TRBJ2-7
TGTGCCAGCAGCCCAGGGACAGGGTGGAACGAGCAGTACTTC
CASSPGTGWNEQYF
>TRBV6-6|12|-|-|TRBJ2-5
TGTGCCAGCAGTTACCCGGATCAGTTCCAGTACTTC
CASSYPDQFQYF
>TRBV9|17|TRBD1|-|TRBJ2-5
TGTGCCAGCAGCGGAGGGTACCGGGACAGGGGCTCAGAGACCCAGTACTTC
CASSGGYRDRGSETQYF
>TRBV18|14|-|-|TRBJ2-5
TGTGCCAGCTCACTTCAGCTGTACCAAGAGACCCAGTACTTC
CASSLQLYQETQYF
>TRBV6-6|13|TRBD2|-|TRBJ2-4
TGTGCCAGCAGGTTCGGGGGGGGGAACATTCAGTACTTC
CASRFGGGNIQYF
>TRBV6-8|18|-|-|TRBJ1-5
TGTGCCAGCAGTTACTACGGGCGCCCCATGGGAGGAAATCAGCCCCAGCATTTT
CASSYYGRPMGGNQPQHF
>TRBV6-1|14|TRBD1|-|TRBJ1-4
TGTGCCAGCAGTGAAGGGGACAGGGGATTAAAAAGACCTTTT
CASSEGDRGLKRPF
>TRBV25-1|14|-|-|TRBJ1-3
TGTGCCAGCACCCGGGACAACTCTGGAAACACCATATATTTT
CASTRDNSGNTIYF
>TRBV30|12|-|-|TRBJ2-7
TGTGCCGCGAGCAGGGTTTCCTACGAGCAGTACTTC
CAASRVSYEQYF
>TRBV7-2|15|-|-|TRBJ2-1
TGTGCCAGCAGCTTAGACGGGGGCATTTACAATGAGCAGTTCTTC
CASSLDGGIYNEQFF